This is a list of T cell receptor beta chains from one sample in a study of blood T cell repertoires in COVID-19. Only in-frame clones appear in the TCRdb table, and some are missing; sequencing was by immunoSEQ multiplex PCR. The sample lists 120,000 to 150,000 clones; 84% were seen once. Material: PBMCs or T cells enriched from blood (not recorded which). These receptors originate from a woman in her forties or fifties who had been exposed to COVID-19. The CDR3 runs from the conserved cysteine through the conserved F or W. A D gene is named only where the DNA matches it firmly. A clone size is listed for some rows: how often the clone was seen (once, few, many), or a class if it is expanded.

J: TRBJ1-6
size: .
V: TRBV11-2
D: .
CDR3: CASSLVGTRISPLHF
DNA: TGTGCCAGCAGCTTAGTGGGCACCCGGATTTCACCCCTCCACTTT

J: TRBJ2-6
size: .
V: TRBV15
D: .
CDR3: CATSRVSGSYSGANVLTF
DNA: TGTGCCACCAGCAGAGTATCAGGCAGTTACTCTGGGGCCAACGTCCTGACTTTC

J: TRBJ2-2
size: .
V: TRBV12-5
D: TRBD1
CDR3: CASGLGTGGFGGELFF
DNA: TGTGCTAGTGGTTTGGGGACAGGGGGCTTTGGCGGGGAGCTGTTTTTT

J: TRBJ1-4
size: .
V: TRBV29-1
D: TRBD1
CDR3: CSVFGTGLEKLFF
DNA: TGCAGCGTCTTTGGGACAGGGCTAGAAAAACTGTTTTTT

J: TRBJ1-4
size: few
V: TRBV15
D: TRBD1
CDR3: CATSVGQGGINEKLFF
DNA: TGTGCCACCAGCGTGGGACAGGGGGGAATCAATGAAAAACTGTTTTTT

J: TRBJ2-5
size: .
V: TRBV12-3/TRBV12-4
D: TRBD1
CDR3: CASSSTGWETQYF
DNA: TGTGCCAGCAGTTCGACAGGGTGGGAGACCCAGTACTTC

J: TRBJ1-5
size: .
V: TRBV21-1
D: .
CDR3: CASSIQGAKRNQPQHF
DNA: TGTGCCAGCAGCATTCAGGGGGCGAAGAGAAATCAGCCCCAGCATTTT

J: TRBJ2-7
size: .
V: TRBV7-9
D: TRBD2
CDR3: CASSLEGQGLAFYEQYF
DNA: TGTGCCAGCAGCTTAGAGGGGCAGGGACTAGCCTTTTACGAGCAGTACTTC

J: TRBJ1-4
size: once
V: TRBV13
D: TRBD1
CDR3: CASSLGTGRSEKLFF
DNA: TGTGCCAGCAGCTTAGGGACAGGGAGAAGTGAAAAACTGTTTTTT

J: TRBJ2-7
size: .
V: TRBV6-5
D: .
CDR3: CASSKQGAEQYF
DNA: TGTGCCAGCAGTAAACAGGGCGCGGAGCAGTACTTC

J: TRBJ1-1
size: .
V: TRBV9
D: TRBD1
CDR3: CASSFRQGGTEAFF
DNA: TGTGCCAGCAGCTTTCGACAGGGCGGGACTGAAGCTTTCTTT

J: TRBJ1-1
size: .
V: TRBV9
D: TRBD1
CDR3: CASSAPQGPNTEAFF
DNA: TGTGCCAGCAGCGCCCCACAGGGGCCGAACACTGAAGCTTTCTTT

J: TRBJ2-1
size: .
V: TRBV21-1
D: .
CDR3: CASSKAQGAGEQFF
DNA: TGTGCCAGCAGCAAAGCGCAAGGGGCAGGGGAGCAGTTCTTC

J: TRBJ1-4
size: .
V: TRBV6-1
D: .
CDR3: CASSSEINEKLFF
DNA: TGTGCCAGCAGTTCCGAGATTAATGAAAAACTGTTTTTT

J: TRBJ1-1
size: .
V: TRBV19
D: .
CDR3: CASTSKLPEAFF
DNA: TGTGCCAGTACCTCTAAACTCCCAGAAGCTTTCTTT

J: TRBJ2-2
size: .
V: TRBV7-8
D: .
CDR3: CASSLDGSGNTGELFF
DNA: TGTGCCAGCAGCTTAGACGGGAGCGGAAACACCGGGGAGCTGTTTTTT

J: TRBJ2-7
size: few
V: TRBV5-4
D: TRBD2
CDR3: CASSLRGGRYEQYF
DNA: TGTGCCAGCAGCCTCCGCGGGGGACGTTACGAGCAGTACTTC

J: TRBJ2-2
size: .
V: TRBV29-1
D: TRBD1
CDR3: CSVGGTGGPTGELFF
DNA: TGCAGCGTTGGGGGGACAGGGGGCCCCACCGGGGAGCTGTTTTTT

J: TRBJ1-2
size: once
V: TRBV10-3
D: TRBD1
CDR3: CAIRGDRGANGYTF
DNA: TGTGCCATCAGGGGGGACAGGGGTGCAAATGGCTACACCTTC

J: TRBJ2-5
size: .
V: TRBV29-1
D: TRBD2
CDR3: CSVGTSGDGTQYF
DNA: TGCAGCGTTGGGACTAGCGGGGATGGGACCCAGTACTTC

J: TRBJ1-2
size: .
V: TRBV7-2
D: .
CDR3: CASSLGQNYGYTF
DNA: TGTGCCAGCAGCTTAGGGCAGAACTATGGCTACACCTTC

J: TRBJ2-2
size: .
V: TRBV6-1
D: TRBD2
CDR3: CASSDRLAGTGELFF
DNA: TGTGCCAGCAGTGATAGGTTAGCGGGAACCGGGGAGCTGTTTTTT

J: TRBJ1-5
size: .
V: TRBV30
D: TRBD1
CDR3: CAWSVGTGAQPQHF
DNA: TGTGCCTGGAGTGTAGGGACAGGGGCCCAGCCCCAGCATTTT

J: TRBJ1-2
size: .
V: TRBV20-1
D: TRBD1
CDR3: CSASSAGQGATGGYTF
DNA: TGCAGTGCTAGTAGTGCAGGACAGGGGGCGACGGGGGGCTACACCTTC